This T cell receptor beta chain was retrieved from a study of Ad26.COV2.S vaccination and SARS-CoV-2 variants listed by TCRdb under 2021. A note on the overall study: Vaccine-arm donors were drawn from COV1001, a multicentre, randomized, double-blind, placebo-controlled phase I-IIa trial of Ad26.COV2.S in healthy adults. Ad26.COV2.S was administered intramuscularly at 5 x 10^10 or 1 x 10^11 viral particles, either as a single shot or as two shots given 56 days apart. TCRbeta repertoire sequencing served as the tool for gauging how specific and how broad the SARS-CoV-2-reactive T cell receptors were following Ad26.COV2.S vaccination. The TCR-sequenced set comprised around 30 samples: some 19 Ad26.COV2.S vaccine recipients, 5 placebo recipients and 8 SARS-CoV-2 convalescent individuals. Participants in the trial were split at random into five groups of five each, receiving low-dose or high-dose Ad26.COV2.S once or twice, or else placebo on both occasions. Throughout the experiments and outcome assessment, investigators stayed blinded to trial group allocation. General conclusions and limits of the study: According to the authors, total T cell responses may have been underestimated by the TCR breadth and depth analyses. Substantial breadth of spike-specific CD8+ and CD4+ T cell responses was reported after vaccination. Comparable non-spike TCR breadth was observed between vaccine and placebo recipients, consistent with only spike being contained in the vaccine. Ad26.COV2.S recipients had higher spike-specific TCR breadth than placebo recipients (P = 0.0014). The study lacked the statistical power to compare responses across vaccine doses or regimens.

Trimming costs V 4 bases and J 3 bases, and their ends lie 13 bases apart. The germline V gene sets CDR1 to SGHRS and CDR2 to YFSETQ. Measured from the cysteine to the phenylalanine, the CDR3 is 14 residues long. Only CDR3 DNA remains: 42 bases, in frame from the first base. In light of the paper, this sample's treatment or condition label describes: some 20 received Ad26.COV2.S at low or high dose, single or two shots; 5 received placebo; per-sample allocation not given. For vaccine and placebo recipients, the sequenced repertoires came from samples collected on day 63 after the first injection. Between 29 July and 7 August 2020, Cohort 1b enrolled about 27 adults aged 18-55 years at one site in Boston, USA. As a vaccine, Ad26.COV2.S was a replication-incompetent adenovirus type 26 vector that expressed a prefusion-stabilized SARS-CoV-2 spike protein derived from the original Wuhan strain. The immunoSEQ Assay was used to sequence TCRbeta CDR3 regions. After extraction, genomic DNA underwent amplification by bias-controlled multiplex PCR, followed by high-throughput sequencing. Regarding the original processing steps: To quantify the absolute abundance of every unique TCRbeta CDR3 region, sequences were collapsed and filtered. Usable DNA was measured by amplifying reference genes present in all nucleated cells, and TCRbeta template counts were normalized to that usable DNA to estimate T cell fraction. Repertoire TCRs were annotated as SARS-CoV-2-specific when V gene, CDR3 amino acid sequence and J gene were exactly matched to a known reactive TCR set. The reference SARS-CoV-2 TCR set was obtained from MIRA and was filtered for enrichment in COVID-19-positive ImmuneCODE repertoires, whereby public or cross-reactive TCRs were removed. Using the MIRA antigens, annotated TCRs were further analysed by specific ORF or by position within an ORF. Breadth was defined as annotated unique rearrangements over total unique productive rearrangements; depth was the summed frequency of those rearrangements. Two-sided Wilcoxon rank-sum tests were used to compare TCR breadth between groups. TCRdb retrieved this table from immuneACCESS and kept in-frame rearrangements only. Not all clones are present; in checked studies, unresolved V genes account for under half, and no reason is known for the remainder. The D gene and trimming were derived from the DNA, and the V and J assignments and clone size from that table. This sample has about 420,000 clones in its table, and 88% of those were observed once. The ten largest make up 3.6% of the sample.

Note on this clone: The target of this receptor is not known. No qualities accompany the bases; no much larger clone lies one base away.

The source is a person between 18 and 60 years old who received the Ad26.COV2.S COVID-19 vaccine or a placebo. The specimen comprised peripheral blood, sampled in a trial of Ad26.COV2.S vaccine versus placebo. The chain uses TRBV5-1 and TRBJ2-5; the D call could be TRBD1 or TRBD2, with each sharing 5 bases. The DNA sequence reads TGCGCCAGCAGCAAGGGGACGGTAAAAGAGACCCAGTACTTC. It is translated as CASSKGTVKETQYF.